One sample yielded the 5 T cell receptor beta chains listed below, sequenced in a study of blood T cell repertoires in COVID-19 (dated by TCRdb to between 2020 and 2021). Libraries were built with the immunoSEQ multiplex PCR assay. The immuneACCESS repertoire file appears here via TCRdb, limited to in-frame rearrangements. These files lack a portion of the clones; in checked studies, under half of the deficit traces to unresolved V genes, and the cause of the others is not known. The sample table records about 94,000 clones; approximately 84% of these occur just once. Around 6.5% of the sample is held by the ten biggest clonotypes. Input material: peripheral blood. Receptors were obtained from a man aged 55-75 years with acute or convalescent COVID-19.

This chain links TRBV5-6 with TRBJ2-5; a possible D gene is TRBD1 (5 bases). Trimming took off 1 base at V and 3 bases at J, with 7 bases between the two ends. CDR1 is SGHDT, CDR2 YYEEEE, per germline. This CDR3 is built from 13 residues. Here the CDR3 reads CASSLKGEETQYF. In nucleotides, the CDR3 is TGTGCCAGCAGCTTGAAAGGGGAAGAGACCCAGTACTTC.

J is TRBJ2-1 and V is TRBV18, with D possibly TRBD2 on 5 matching bases. Between the trimmed V and J ends, which lost 3 bases and 1 base, there was a span of 13 bases. Germline CDR1 reads KGHSH; CDR2 reads LQKENI. The CDR3 sequence is 16 residues long. Here the CDR3 reads CASSPNADSSYNEQFF. In DNA, the CDR3 is TGTGCCAGCTCACCGAACGCGGACTCGTCCTACAATGAGCAGTTCTTC.

V is TRBV5-1 and J is TRBJ1-4, with 12 bases aligning to TRBD1. The CDR3 contains 18 residues. Trimming took 4 bases from V and 5 from J; bases not matched to a gene: 12. In germline, CDR1 is SGHRS, CDR2 YFSETQ. CDR3 loop: CASSGGTGGRLGNEKLFF. CDR3 bases: TGCGCCAGCAGCGGGGGGACAGGGGGCCGACTTGGGAATGAAAAACTGTTTTTT.

The genes are TRBV5-5 and TRBJ1-2; D gene unclear. Germline V CDR1 and CDR2: SGHKS, YYEKEE (reference sequence). The length of the CDR3 is 15 residues. The V gene lost 0 bases and the J gene lost 2 bases, with 11 bases spanning the gap. The CDR3 sequence: CASSLGMSVNYGYTF. The DNA of the CDR3 is TGTGCCAGCAGCTTGGGTATGTCGGTAAACTATGGCTACACCTTC.

This clone was recorded a few times. The chain links TRBV5-1 to TRBJ2-3; 12 bases agree with TRBD2. The junction had 3 bases not matched to a gene; V was cut back by 4 bases and J by 0 bases. This CDR3 contains 16 residues. The germline V gene has CDR1 SGHRS and CDR2 YFSETQ. The CDR3 spells CASSPGLAGSTDTQYF. CDR3 DNA: TGCGCCAGCAGCCCGGGACTAGCGGGCAGCACAGATACGCAGTATTTT.